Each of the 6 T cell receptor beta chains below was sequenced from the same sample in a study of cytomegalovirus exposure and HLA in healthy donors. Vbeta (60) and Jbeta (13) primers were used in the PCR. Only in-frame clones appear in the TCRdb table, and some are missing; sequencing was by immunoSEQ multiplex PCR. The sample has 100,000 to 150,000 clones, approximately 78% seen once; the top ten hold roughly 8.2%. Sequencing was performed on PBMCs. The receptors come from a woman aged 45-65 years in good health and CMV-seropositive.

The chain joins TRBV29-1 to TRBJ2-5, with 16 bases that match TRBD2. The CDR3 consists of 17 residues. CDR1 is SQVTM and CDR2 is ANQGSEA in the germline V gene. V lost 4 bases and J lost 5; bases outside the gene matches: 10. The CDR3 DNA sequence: TGCAGCGTTGGGCGGCCGGGACTAGCGGGGGGGCCGGAGACCCAGTACTTC. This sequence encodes CSVGRPGLAGGPETQYF.

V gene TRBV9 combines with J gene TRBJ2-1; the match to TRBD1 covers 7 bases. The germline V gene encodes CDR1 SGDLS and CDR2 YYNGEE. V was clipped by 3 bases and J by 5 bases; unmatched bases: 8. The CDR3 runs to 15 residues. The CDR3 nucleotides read TGTGCCAGCAGCGCACAGGGGCTGTGGGACAATGAGCAGTTCTTC. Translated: CASSAQGLWDNEQFF.

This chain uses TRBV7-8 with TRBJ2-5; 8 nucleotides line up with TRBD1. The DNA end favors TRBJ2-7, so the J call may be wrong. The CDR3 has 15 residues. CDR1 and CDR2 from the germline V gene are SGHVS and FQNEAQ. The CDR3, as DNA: TGTGCCAGCAGCTTACGGGGGACAGGTTCCTACGAGCAGTACTTC. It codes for CASSLRGTGSYEQYF.

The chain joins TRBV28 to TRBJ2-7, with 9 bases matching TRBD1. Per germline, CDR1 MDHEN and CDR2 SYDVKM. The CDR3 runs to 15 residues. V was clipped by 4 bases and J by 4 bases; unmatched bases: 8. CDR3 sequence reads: CASSSSGTGSYEQYF. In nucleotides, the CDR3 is TGTGCCAGCAGTTCCTCCGGGACAGGGTCTTACGAGCAGTACTTC.

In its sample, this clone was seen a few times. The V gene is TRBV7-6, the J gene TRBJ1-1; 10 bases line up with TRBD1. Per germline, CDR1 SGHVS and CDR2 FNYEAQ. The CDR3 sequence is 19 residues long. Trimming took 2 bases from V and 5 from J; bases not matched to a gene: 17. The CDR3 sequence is CASSLFGPTGGLGLTEAFF. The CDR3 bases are TGTGCCAGCAGCTTATTTGGCCCGACAGGGGGCTTGGGATTGACTGAAGCTTTCTTT.

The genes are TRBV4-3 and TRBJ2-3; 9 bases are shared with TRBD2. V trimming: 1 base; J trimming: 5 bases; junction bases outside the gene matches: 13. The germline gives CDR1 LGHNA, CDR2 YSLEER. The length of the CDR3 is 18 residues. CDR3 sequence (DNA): TGCGCCAGCAGCCAAGTAGTGGCGGGGGGGCAGGTACAAGATACGCAGTATTTT. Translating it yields CASSQVVAGGQVQDTQYF.